These T cell receptor beta chains were read from a single sample in a study of OX40 agonist ivuxolimab in advanced cancers. Some clones are missing from TCRdb's copy, which holds only in-frame ones; the method was immunoSEQ multiplex PCR. Here the sample spans about 46,000 clones, around nine tenths being singletons. Sequencing was performed on CD4+ or CD8+ T cells sorted from blood, taken in a trial of the OX40 agonist ivuxolimab. All receptors come from an adult with an advanced solid tumor such as melanoma, head and neck, liver or kidney cancer. Both conserved end residues are part of each CDR3. Fields, in order: clone size, V gene, J gene, D gene, CDR3 protein, CDR3 DNA. The D gene is left open where the match is weak. Expanded clones get a size class; other rows say once, few or many, or leave the size out.

>few|TRBV5-1|TRBJ2-3|-
CASSLGRTGGSSTDTQYF
TGCGCCAGCAGCTTGGGGCGCACTGGGGGGAGCAGCACAGATACGCAGTATTTT
>-|TRBV19|TRBJ2-1|-
CASSTGDRSYNEQFF
TGTGCCAGTAGTACAGGGGATAGGTCCTACAATGAGCAGTTCTTC
>-|TRBV27|TRBJ2-7|TRBD2
CASSLSPSGGAITYEQYF
TGTGCCAGCAGTTTATCTCCTAGCGGGGGGGCCATTACCTACGAGCAGTACTTC
>-|TRBV6-5|TRBJ1-2|TRBD1
CASSYSGTGSGGYTF
TGTGCCAGCAGTTACTCCGGGACAGGGTCGGGTGGCTACACCTTC
>-|TRBV2|TRBJ2-1|-
CASSEGQGSVDEQFF
TGTGCCAGCAGTGAGGGGCAGGGATCAGTCGATGAGCAGTTCTTC
>-|TRBV15|TRBJ2-1|TRBD2
CATSRDRGERVSYNEQFF
TGTGCCACCAGCAGAGATCGGGGGGAGCGGGTCTCCTACAATGAGCAGTTCTTC
>-|TRBV27|TRBJ1-2|-
CASSLGGNYGYTF
TGTGCCAGCAGTTTAGGGGGAAACTATGGCTACACCTTC
>-|TRBV13|TRBJ1-4|-
CASSLGSAVNEKLFF
TGTGCCAGCAGCTTAGGATCCGCGGTTAATGAAAAACTGTTTTTT
>-|TRBV28|TRBJ2-1|-
CASSLGFGPNNEQFF
TGTGCCAGCAGTTTAGGGTTCGGCCCCAACAATGAGCAGTTCTTC
>once|TRBV6-5|TRBJ2-7|TRBD1
CASTETGGDYEQYF
TGTGCCAGCACCGAAACAGGGGGTGACTACGAGCAGTACTTC
>-|TRBV19|TRBJ1-2|TRBD1
CASSQGALIGYTF
TGTGCCAGTAGCCAGGGGGCGTTGATTGGCTACACCTTC
>few|TRBV30|TRBJ1-5|-
CAWAPGGGQPQHF
TGTGCCTGGGCCCCGGGAGGGGGTCAGCCCCAGCATTTT
>-|TRBV11-2|TRBJ2-7|-
CASSLDGSLEQYF
TGTGCCAGCAGCTTAGATGGTAGCCTCGAGCAGTACTTC
>once|TRBV7-2|TRBJ2-5|-
CASSLLAQVRSQETQYF
TGTGCCAGCAGCTTGCTGGCACAGGTCAGATCCCAAGAGACCCAGTACTTC
>-|TRBV30|TRBJ1-4|-
CAWSMDSKNEKLFF
TGTGCCTGGAGCATGGACAGTAAAAATGAAAAACTGTTTTTT
>-|TRBV7-9|TRBJ2-7|-
CASSKQGPRSSYEQYF
TGTGCCAGCAGCAAGCAGGGGCCACGGAGCTCCTACGAGCAGTACTTC
>-|TRBV5-4|TRBJ2-7|TRBD2
CASSSGAGKTYEQYF
TGTGCCAGCAGCTCGGGAGCGGGGAAAACCTACGAGCAGTACTTC
>-|TRBV2|TRBJ2-7|-
CASGHGFGVNEQYF
TGTGCCAGCGGGCACGGGTTCGGGGTTAACGAGCAGTACTTC
>-|TRBV9|TRBJ2-6|-
CASSVVIGDFSGANVLTF
TGTGCCAGCAGCGTAGTAATTGGGGACTTCTCTGGGGCCAACGTCCTGACTTTC
>-|TRBV7-8|TRBJ2-3|TRBD2
CASSFPRLAGAPTDTQYF
TGTGCCAGCAGCTTCCCTCGCTTAGCGGGGGCGCCGACAGATACGCAGTATTTT
>-|TRBV7-9|TRBJ2-7|-
CASSFKVGEQYF
TGTGCCAGCAGCTTTAAAGTGGGCGAGCAGTACTTC
>-|TRBV6-1|TRBJ1-1|TRBD1
CASSERVAGGGTEAFF
TGTGCCAGCAGTGAACGGGTGGCAGGGGGAGGCACTGAAGCTTTCTTT
>few|TRBV7-9|TRBJ1-2|TRBD1
CASSAGTGGYTF
TGTGCCAGCAGCGCCGGGACAGGAGGCTACACCTTC
>-|TRBV10-3|TRBJ2-7|-
CAAQGGGPTLYEQYF
TGTGCCGCTCAAGGGGGTGGCCCCACTCTCTACGAGCAGTACTTC
>once|TRBV9|TRBJ2-7|-
CASSVDRPYKIYEQYF
TGTGCCAGCAGCGTAGATCGTCCCTACAAGATCTACGAGCAGTACTTC
>-|TRBV4-3|TRBJ2-3|TRBD2
CASSLALTSGGDTQYF
TGCGCCAGCAGCCTAGCTTTGACTAGCGGGGGGGATACGCAGTATTTT
>-|TRBV29-1|TRBJ1-1|TRBD1
CSAGQGIGTEAFF
TGCAGCGCTGGACAGGGTATCGGCACTGAAGCTTTCTTT
>few|TRBV28|TRBJ2-1|-
CASSNRVSPYNEQFF
TGTGCCAGCAGCAACAGGGTAAGCCCCTACAATGAGCAGTTCTTC
>-|TRBV27|TRBJ2-2|-
CASSFGGLTGELFF
TGTGCCAGCAGTTTTGGGGGTCTCACCGGGGAGCTGTTTTTT
>few|TRBV7-9|TRBJ2-5|-
CASRSGEMETQYF
TGTGCCAGCAGATCAGGGGAGATGGAGACCCAGTACTTC
>-|TRBV6-6|TRBJ1-1|-
CASSYGHLEAFF
TGTGCCAGCAGTTACGGGCACCTTGAAGCTTTCTTT
>few|TRBV14|TRBJ2-7|-
CASSPVGGAEQYF
TGTGCCAGCAGCCCGGTGGGAGGAGCCGAGCAGTACTTC
>-|TRBV7-9|TRBJ1-2|-
CASSPPLIGLNGYTF
TGTGCCAGCAGCCCCCCCCTTATCGGGCTAAATGGCTACACCTTC
>-|TRBV25-1|TRBJ1-2|TRBD1
CASSEYGDRGNYGYTF
TGTGCCAGCAGTGAATATGGGGACAGGGGGAACTATGGCTACACCTTC
>-|TRBV27|TRBJ2-7|TRBD2
CASSRGVEQYF
TGTGCCAGCTCCCGGGGGGTTGAGCAGTACTTC
>-|TRBV7-6|TRBJ1-4|-
CASSVGRGDKLFF
TGTGCCAGCAGCGTAGGAAGGGGGGACAAACTGTTTTTT